The following is a T cell receptor beta chain sequence with its context. The data were taken from a study of blood T cell repertoires in COVID-19. Study details: The United States, Italy and Spain were the sources of the acute and convalescent COVID-19 samples.

Using immunoSEQ multiplex PCR, the repertoire was profiled, and TCRdb retains in-frame clones only, with some absent. The sample lists hundreds of thousands of clones, about 87% occurring once. Trimming cost V 0 bases and J 4 bases, with 10 bases left between them. The germline CDR1 and CDR2 sequences are SGHDT and YYEEEE. The CDR3 consists of 14 residues. Patients from Seattle were sampled longitudinally, starting during active infection. The genes are TRBV5-6 and TRBJ1-2; D uncertain. The material sequenced was peripheral blood. The clonotype was recovered from a young man with COVID-19, enrolled during active disease. The CDR3 is CASSLDPGVYGYTF. In nucleotides, the CDR3 is TGTGCCAGCAGCTTGGATCCCGGAGTCTATGGCTACACCTTC.